Listed below are T cell receptor beta chains from one sample, sequenced in a study of chemoradiotherapy in HPV16-positive cancers. The method was immunoSEQ multiplex PCR; TCRdb's version includes in-frame clones alone and lacks a portion of them. The sample has 30,000 to 40,000 clones, 80% to 90% seen once; the top ten hold 3% to 4%. Here the sequenced sample was blood, taken from a patient who underwent chemoradiotherapy. The receptors derive from a human donor with HPV-associated anogenital cancer. The CDR3 runs from the conserved cysteine through the conserved F or W. D genes are given only for firm matches. A row's size may be missing; if present it is once, few, many or a size class.

v_gene	j_gene	abundance	d_gene	CDR3nt	CDR3aa
TRBV18	TRBJ2-7	NA	NA	TGTGCCAGCTCACCTCTCATTCCGGGGGCGGGTTACGAGCAGTACTTC	CASSPLIPGAGYEQYF
TRBV5-8	TRBJ2-6	few	NA	TGTGCCAGCAGCCGATACTACTCTGGGGCCAACGTCCTGACTTTC	CASSRYYSGANVLTF
TRBV7-2	TRBJ2-1	NA	NA	TGTGCCAGCAGCTTAGCGAGAGCTGAGCAGTTCTTC	CASSLARAEQFF
TRBV9	TRBJ2-3	NA	NA	TGTGCCAGCTCGTGGGGGTTGGGAGCAGATACGCAGTATTTT	CASSWGLGADTQYF
TRBV9	TRBJ1-3	NA	NA	TGTGCCAGCAGCGTAGGTTTGGAAGGAAACACCATATATTTT	CASSVGLEGNTIYF
TRBV9	TRBJ2-3	NA	NA	TGTGCCAGCTCGAGGGAGTTCGTGAATACGCAGTATTTT	CASSREFVNTQYF
TRBV7-9	TRBJ1-1	NA	TRBD1	TGTGCCAGCAGCTCGACAGGGGAAGCTTTCTTT	CASSSTGEAFF
TRBV27	TRBJ1-2	few	NA	TGTGCCAGCAGTTTAGAAGGTCTCTTTAACTATGGCTACACCTTC	CASSLEGLFNYGYTF
TRBV7-9	TRBJ2-3	NA	TRBD2	TGTGCCAGCGGGCTAGCGGGGCTCACAGATACGCAGTATTTT	CASGLAGLTDTQYF
TRBV11-2	TRBJ1-6	NA	NA	TGTGCCAGCAGCTTACCCTCCGGGACGGATTTTTGGTCACCCCTCCACTTT	CASSLPSGTDFWSPLHF
TRBV14	TRBJ1-1	NA	NA	TGTGCCAGCAGCTATTCAGGACGGCCCGGAGGCACTGAAGCTTTCTTT	CASSYSGRPGGTEAFF
TRBV6-5	TRBJ2-7	NA	NA	TGTGCCAGCAGCCGCGGGGTAGCCCATATCTACGAGCAGTACTTC	CASSRGVAHIYEQYF
TRBV14	TRBJ1-2	NA	NA	TGTGCCAGCAGCCAAGAAGGCCCGACTGGATCATATGGCTACACCTTC	CASSQEGPTGSYGYTF
TRBV7-9	TRBJ1-5	NA	NA	TGTGCCAGCAGCTTAGGTTCGGGACGGACCAATCAGCCCCAGCATTTT	CASSLGSGRTNQPQHF
TRBV30	TRBJ1-5	NA	TRBD1	TGTGCCTGGAGTTTGGGACAGGGCAATCAGCCCCAGCATTTT	CAWSLGQGNQPQHF
TRBV27	TRBJ1-6	NA	NA	TGTGCCAGCAGCATCCAGGGGCCGCCCGTTAATTCACCCCTCCACTTT	CASSIQGPPVNSPLHF
TRBV7-2	TRBJ2-3	NA	TRBD2	TGTGCCAGCAGCCCCGGGGGAGGGGCAGATACGCAGTATTTT	CASSPGGGADTQYF
TRBV5-4	TRBJ2-1	NA	NA	TGTGCCAGCAGCTTGGAGCCATCGGATGAGCAGTTCTTC	CASSLEPSDEQFF
TRBV5-1	TRBJ2-3	NA	TRBD2	TGCGCCAGCAGTTATTCTCTTAGCGGGAGGGCGGATACGCAGTATTTT	CASSYSLSGRADTQYF